Described below is a single T cell receptor (beta chain) sequence and its context. This clone has only a few counts. Which antigen it targets is not known. There are no base qualities to consult, and no much larger clone falls within one base. The CDR3 sequence holds 13 residues, the cysteine and phenylalanine included. Of all the DNA, just the CDR3 is kept, 39 bases in frame from base 1. The germline V gene encodes CDR1 MNHEY and CDR2 SMNVEV (reference sequence). The V and J ends are trimmed by 2 bases and 4 bases, leaving 8 bases between them. These data originate in a study of OX40 agonist ivuxolimab in advanced cancers. As for the study more broadly: The costimulatory receptor OX40 (CD134) was targeted by ivuxolimab, a fully human IgG2 agonistic monoclonal antibody. Intravenous ivuxolimab was administered to patients every 2 weeks at six dose levels: 0.01, 0.1, 0.3, 1.5, 3 and 10 mg/kg. Among the approximately 50 dose-escalation patients, around 19 had hepatocellular carcinoma, around 15 melanoma, 9 renal cell carcinoma and 9 head and neck cancer. In the dose-escalation cohort, 82.7% of patients were male, and the mean age was approximately 60 years, with a range of about 23 to 90. Prior anti-PD-1, anti-PD-L1 or anti-CTLA-4 therapy was permitted, and approximately 40% of dose-escalation patients had received checkpoint inhibitors. Partial responses occurred in three dose-escalation patients, of whom one had hepatocellular carcinoma and two had cutaneous melanoma. Peripheral TCRbeta sequencing was intended to test whether TCR sequence diversity was altered and clonal T-cell expansion was caused by ivuxolimab. The paper reports the monotherapy dose-escalation portion (N of about 56 patients) of the phase I ivuxolimab trial.

What the study reported, not specific to this receptor: In the 0.1-3.0 mg/kg groups, partial responders had among the lowest normalized peripheral clonal expansion, particularly in CD8+ T cells. After ivuxolimab, expanded clones were on average more numerous among CD8+ T cells than among CD4+ T cells. Which antigens the clonally expanded peripheral T cells were specific for was not determined. Low levels of normalized T-cell clonal expansion were also shown by some nonresponding patients. At doses of 0.1 to 3.0 mg/kg, clonal expansion of both CD4+ and CD8+ T cells in blood was seen between baseline and week 6.

Genomic DNA was isolated from the sorted cells so that the TCRbeta CDR3 region could be sequenced. The immunoSEQ Assay was used to sequence the TCRbeta CDR3 regions. This immuneACCESS table, as held by TCRdb, lists in-frame sequences with V and J called but not all clones. Of the missing ones, under half trace to an unresolved V gene in checked studies; the others have no known cause. The sample table contains tens of thousands of clones; only one count was recorded for approximately 91% of them. In total, the top ten clones hold roughly 15% of the sample. The trial excluded patients who had a history of autoimmune disease or who were on systemic immunosuppression. Peripheral blood for TCR sequencing was collected from all dose cohorts at baseline, on cycle 4 day 1, and on cycle 7 day 1. The samples were taken from a phase I, first-in-human, multicenter, open-label dose-escalation trial of ivuxolimab. Adults with locally advanced or metastatic melanoma, renal cell, hepatocellular, or head and neck squamous cell carcinoma were enrolled in the trial. Before TCR sequencing, CD4+ and CD8+ T cells were separately sorted from peripheral blood.

Source: CD4+ or CD8+ T cells sorted from blood, taken in a trial of the OX40 agonist ivuxolimab. The source of this sequence is an adult with an advanced solid tumor such as melanoma, head and neck, liver or kidney cancer. Recombination connected TRBV27 to TRBJ1-2, with TRBD1 tentatively as D gene (5 bases match). The sequence in DNA is TGTGCCAGCAGTTTAGGGGGGGGCTATGGCTACACCTTC. Its protein is CASSLGGGYGYTF.